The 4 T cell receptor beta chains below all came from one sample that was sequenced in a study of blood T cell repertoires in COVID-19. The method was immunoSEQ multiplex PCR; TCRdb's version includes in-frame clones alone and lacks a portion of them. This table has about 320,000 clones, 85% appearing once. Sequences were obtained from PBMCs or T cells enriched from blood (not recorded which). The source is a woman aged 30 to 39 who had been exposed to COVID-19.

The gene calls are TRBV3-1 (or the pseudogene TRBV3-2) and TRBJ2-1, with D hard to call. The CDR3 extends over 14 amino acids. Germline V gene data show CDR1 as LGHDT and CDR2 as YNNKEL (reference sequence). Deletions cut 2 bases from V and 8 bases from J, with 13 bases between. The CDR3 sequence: CASSQIPSSDEQFF. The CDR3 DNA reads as TGTGCCAGCAGCCAAATCCCCTCTTCGGATGAGCAGTTCTTC.

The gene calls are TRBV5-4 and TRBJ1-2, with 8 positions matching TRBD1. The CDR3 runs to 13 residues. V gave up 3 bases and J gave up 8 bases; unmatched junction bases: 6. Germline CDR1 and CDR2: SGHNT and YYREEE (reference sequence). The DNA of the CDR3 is TGTGCCAGCAGCTCCCAGGGGGCGCGAGGCTACACCTTC. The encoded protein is CASSSQGARGYTF.

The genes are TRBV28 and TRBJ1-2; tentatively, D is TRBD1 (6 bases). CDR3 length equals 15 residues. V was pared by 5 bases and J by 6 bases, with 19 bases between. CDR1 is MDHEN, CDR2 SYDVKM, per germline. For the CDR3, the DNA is TGTGCCAGCAGTACCGGGGCGGGGGGCGCCGATGGCTACACCTTC. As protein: CASSTGAGGADGYTF.

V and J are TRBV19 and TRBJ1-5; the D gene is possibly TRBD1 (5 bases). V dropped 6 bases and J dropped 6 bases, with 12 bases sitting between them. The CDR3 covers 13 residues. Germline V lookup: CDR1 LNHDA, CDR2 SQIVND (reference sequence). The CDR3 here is CASSSKRGQPQHF. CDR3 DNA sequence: TGTGCCAGTAGCTCAAAAAGGGGTCAGCCCCAGCATTTT.